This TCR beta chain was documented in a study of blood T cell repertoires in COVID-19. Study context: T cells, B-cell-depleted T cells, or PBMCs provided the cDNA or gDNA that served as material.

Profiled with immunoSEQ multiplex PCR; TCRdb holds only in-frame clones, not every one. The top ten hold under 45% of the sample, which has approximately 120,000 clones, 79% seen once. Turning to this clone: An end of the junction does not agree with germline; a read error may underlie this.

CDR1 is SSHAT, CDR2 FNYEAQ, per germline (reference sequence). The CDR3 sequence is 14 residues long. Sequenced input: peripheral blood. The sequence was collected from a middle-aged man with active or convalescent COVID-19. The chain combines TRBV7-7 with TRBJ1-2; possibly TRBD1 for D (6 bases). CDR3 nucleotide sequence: TGTGCTAGCAGCTTACACAGGGCAAGCGAGGGCTACACCTTC. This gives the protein CASSLHRASEGYTF. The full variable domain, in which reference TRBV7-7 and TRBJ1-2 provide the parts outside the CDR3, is GAGVSQSPRYKVTKRGQDVTLRCDPISSHATLYWYQQALGQGPEFLTYFNYEAQPDKSGLPSDRFSAERPEGSISTLTIQRTEQRDSAMYRCASSLHRASEGYTFGSGTRLTVV.